This T cell receptor (beta chain) is drawn from a study of T-cell reconstitution after alpha-beta-depleted transplantation in children. This clonotype came up many times. It was with unique molecular identifiers that the TCRbeta library was prepared. One entry per CDR3 protein results from TCRdb running MiXCR on the PCR reads. This sample has 190,000 or so distinct CDR3 sequences, with around 6.8% found just once. This CDR3 is 16 amino acids long. The V gene lost 0 bases and the J gene lost 2 bases, with 9 bases spanning the gap. Germline-derived CDR1 and CDR2 are SGHRS and YFSETQ. This sequence joins TRBV5-1 and TRBJ1-6; D may be TRBD1 (6 bases). The clonotype originates from a human donor who donated a stem cell graft to a child with Wiskott-Aldrich syndrome. This specimen consisted of PBMCs from the stem cell graft donor, obtained from the stem cell graft. The CDR3 DNA reads TGCGCCAGCAGCTTGGCCCGGACAGCCTATAATTCACCCCTCCACTTT. This translates into CASSLARTAYNSPLHF.